Following are 8 T cell receptor beta chains from one sample sequenced in a study of shared clonotypes between healthy human individuals (dated by TCRdb to the early 2020s). The library was obtained by the immunoSEQ multiplex PCR assay. The table comes from immuneACCESS by way of TCRdb, which keeps in-frame sequences with V and J called. Part of the clones is missing from these tables; in studies checked, under half for an unresolved V gene and the rest for unknown reasons. This sample is represented by some 480,000 clones; 79% of them were singletons. Together, the top ten hold roughly 12% of the sample. The sequenced material came from PBMCs. These receptors were taken from a woman in her 40s in good health. Some clones in this sample may be carry-over from other donors' samples.

V is TRBV6-1 and J is TRBJ2-1, with D possibly being TRBD2 (5 bases). CDR3 size: 15 residues. Trimming pared 6 bases from V and 0 bases from J, leaving 12 bases between. Germline V gene lookup returns CDR1 MNHNS and CDR2 SASEGT. In DNA, the CDR3 is TGTGCCAGCAGCTCGAGGGTCAACTCCTACAATGAGCAGTTCTTC. It translates to CASSSRVNSYNEQFF.

Only one count was recorded for this clone. The CDR3 is CASSLAQGGGETQYF. The CDR3 DNA reads as TGTGCCAGCAGCTTGGCCCAAGGGGGTGGGGAGACCCAGTACTTC. The chain recombines TRBV5-5 with TRBJ2-5, with D tentatively TRBD1 (6 bases). Deletions cut 0 bases from V and 5 bases from J, with 14 bases between. Germline values: CDR1 SGHKS, CDR2 YYEKEE (reference sequence). The CDR3 has 15 amino acids.

This clone was recorded once. V is TRBV10-3 and J is TRBJ2-7; D is possibly TRBD2 (5 bases). The germline V gene encodes CDR1 ENHRY and CDR2 SYGVKD. V was trimmed by 8 bases and J by 0 bases, leaving 11 bases between them. There are 13 residues in the CDR3. CDR3 loop: CAIAGAASYEQYF. The CDR3 DNA is TGTGCCATCGCAGGAGCGGCCTCCTACGAGCAGTACTTC.

This clone was detected only once. V gene TRBV4-2 combines with J gene TRBJ1-1, with TRBD1 matching 7 bases. From germline, CDR1 is LGHNA and CDR2 YNFKEQ. The CDR3 is 17 residues long. V trimming: 1 base; J trimming: 4 bases; junction bases outside the gene matches: 12. The CDR3 nucleotides read TGTGCCAGCAGCCAAGCCTTATACAGGGGTCGTGGCACTGAAGCTTTCTTT. Protein: CASSQALYRGRGTEAFF.

J is TRBJ2-7 and V is TRBV28; 10 bases are shared with TRBD2. The CDR3 sequence is 14 residues long. The V segment lost 9 bases and the J segment 0 bases; nucleotides outside the gene matches: 5. Germline V CDR1 and CDR2: MDHEN, SYDVKM. The DNA of the CDR3 is TGTGCCAGTGAGCGGGAGGGCAGCTCCTACGAGCAGTACTTC. Translated, it gives CASEREGSSYEQYF. The whole variable domain, filled in from reference TRBV28 and TRBJ2-7, reads DVKVTQSSRYLVKRTGEKVFLECVQDMDHENMFWYRQDPGLGLRLIYFSYDVKMKEKGDIPEGYSVSREKKERFSLILESASTNQTSMYLCASEREGSSYEQYFGPGTRLTVT.

The rearrangement joins TRBV9 to TRBJ1-1, with 8 bases aligning to TRBD1. Germline lookup yields CDR1 SGDLS and CDR2 YYNGEE. The V segment lost 3 bases and the J segment 11 bases; nucleotides outside the gene matches: 9. This CDR3 contains 13 residues. The CDR3: CASSGAGGFIAFF. Here the CDR3 DNA reads TGTGCCAGCAGCGGCGCAGGGGGCTTTATTGCTTTCTTT.

This chain connects TRBV5-1 to TRBJ2-5; 15 bases are shared with TRBD2. V shed 2 bases and J 2 bases; nucleotides not matched to a gene: 7. The CDR3 loop spans 18 amino acids. The germline gives CDR1 SGHRS, CDR2 YFSETQ. CDR3 DNA: TGCGCCAGCAGCTTAGGACTAGCGGGAGGGCCGGGTCAAGAGACCCAGTACTTC. Amino acids: CASSLGLAGGPGQETQYF. Looking up the rest from reference TRBV5-1 and TRBJ2-5 gives the full variable domain: KAGVTQTPRYLIKTRGQQVTLSCSPISGHRSVSWYQQTPGQGLQFLFEYFSETQRNKGNFPGRFSGRQFSNSRSEMNVSTLELGDSALYLCASSLGLAGGPGQETQYFGPGTRLLVL.

The chain recombines TRBV6-1 with TRBJ2-7, with a possible D match to TRBD2 (5 bases). There are 16 residues in the CDR3. V was cut by 2 bases and J by 0 bases, with 14 bases left in between. CDR1 and CDR2 from the germline V gene are MNHNS and SASEGT. The CDR3 loop reads CASSERSDSYSYEQYF. CDR3 sequence (DNA): TGTGCCAGCAGTGAAAGGTCGGACTCTTACTCCTACGAGCAGTACTTC.